The sample holds many counts of the clone carrying this T cell receptor beta chain. Trimming took off 2 bases at V and 7 bases at J, with 14 bases between the two ends. From germline, CDR1 is MNHEY and CDR2 SVGAGI. The CDR3 runs to 14 residues. Combining iRepertoire HTBI primers with Arm-PCR of CDR3 regions, the authors built TCR beta libraries. TCRdb analysed the multiplex PCR reads with MiXCR anew, one entry per CDR3 protein. The sample comprises about 540,000 distinct CDR3 sequences, approximately 13% of which are singletons, and more than 8.5% rests with the top ten. The sample's time point: newly diagnosed GD, antithyroid drugs for less than 3 months. PBMC RNA served as the TCR library source. The data stem from a study of regulatory T cells in long-lasting Graves disease. The same sample was also used in a study of T cells in Graves' hyperthyroidism and ophthalmopathy.

The chain combines TRBV6-5 with TRBJ2-5; possibly TRBD1 for D (5 bases). The sample consisted of peripheral blood mononuclear cells (PBMCs), taken at new diagnosis, from a patient treated with antithyroid drugs. The source of this sequence is a man aged 25-45 years with Graves disease. In nucleotides, the CDR3 is TGTGCCAGCAGTTACCCGGCCAGGGAAGGGACCCAGTACTTC. Translated, it gives CASSYPAREGTQYF.